Sequencing of this TCR beta chain was carried out in a study of regulatory T cells in long-lasting Graves disease listed by TCRdb under 2021. Looking at the study overall: Patients with newly diagnosed Graves' disease had been on antithyroid drugs for under 3 months. Patients with persistent Graves' disease were compared with patients with newly diagnosed Graves' disease using TCR sequencing and RNA sequencing of peripheral blood. The study took place in China and was registered as a clinical trial. A total of about 35 samples underwent TCR sequencing, from around 13 patients with persistent Graves' disease and approximately 20 patients with newly diagnosed Graves' disease.

General study outcomes and caveats: Compared with newly diagnosed patients, patients with persistent Graves' disease had lower TCR Shannon entropy and fewer highly expanded clones, which suggests clonal expansion. A larger number of public clonotypes was shared among persistent patients (more than 2,500) than among newly diagnosed patients (around 970). As a limitation, the authors acknowledged that the small sample size may reduce accuracy. TRBV28, TRBJ1-2 and TRBJ2-5 were preferentially used in persistent disease, while TRBV20-1 and TRBJ2-1 were favored in newly diagnosed disease. Sequencing and analysis were limited to the TCR beta chain. Only peripheral blood was studied, because thyroid tissue, the primary lesion, was inaccessible.

Taken with the paper, the label for time point translates to: newly diagnosed GD, antithyroid drugs for less than 3 months. For both TCR sequencing and RNA sequencing, RNA was extracted from PBMCs using TRIzol. Graves' disease was diagnosed according to American Thyroid Association guidelines. The patients came from an endocrinology department in Xi'an, China. From each patient, around 8.3 milliliters of peripheral blood was collected into an EDTA anticoagulant tube. Ficoll Paque Plus density gradient separation was used to isolate PBMCs, and no further T cell sorting was performed. An Agilent 2100 Bioanalyzer and agarose gel were used to check RNA quality, while a NanoDrop 2000 measured RNA concentration. Library generation was performed with multiplex PCR. TCRdb names Illumina HiSeq 4000 as the instrument used. iRepertoire HTBI primers and Arm-PCR amplification of CDR3 regions were used to construct TCR beta libraries. Before sequencing, the PCR products underwent gel purification. Per the authors' processing: Gene usage analysis of CDR3 amino acid clonotypes relied on the roughly 67 TRBV and 14 TRBJ segments identified across samples. COPE and FqMerger were used to merge filtered high-quality paired reads into contigs. BLAST was used to align contigs to IMGT TRBV, TRBD and TRBJ reference genes, and CDR3 was defined according to IMGT. Any clonotype with a frequency above 0.1% was counted as a highly expanded clone. Shannon entropy was used to measure repertoire diversity, and the Gini coefficient was used to measure V-J evenness. A clonotype found in more than one individual was treated as public. TCRdb reprocessed the public reads (quality trimming at Q25 with fastp, clone calling with MiXCR) and kept in-frame beta chains. One record per CDR3 amino acid sequence lists the most common genes and DNA. The V and J calls shown here were made by TCRdb, not taken from the authors' results. This sample gives approximately 250,000 distinct CDR3 sequences in total; 15% to 20% of them show up just once. In total, the top ten clones hold around 20% of the sample.

Note on this clonotype: Its antigen target is currently unknown. No much larger clonotype is one base removed from it; base qualities were not supplied.

From its cysteine to its phenylalanine, the CDR3 spans 20 amino acids. Only the CDR3 DNA is retained, 60 bases long and in frame from the first base. The CDR1 and CDR2 encoded by the germline V gene (reference sequence) are DFQATT and SNEGSKA. Germline trimming: 0 bases from V, 7 bases from J; junction bases outside gene matches: 20. The sequence joins TRBV20-1 to TRBJ2-1; TRBD2 lines up with 11 middle nucleotides. This specimen was peripheral blood mononuclear cells (PBMCs), taken at new diagnosis, from a patient treated with antithyroid drugs. The source is a female donor with Graves disease. The DNA is as follows: TGCAGTGCTAGAGATCCATGGGCTAGCGGGAGGCGGGGGGGATCTAATGAGCAGTTCTTC. It specifies CSARDPWASGRRGGSNEQFF.